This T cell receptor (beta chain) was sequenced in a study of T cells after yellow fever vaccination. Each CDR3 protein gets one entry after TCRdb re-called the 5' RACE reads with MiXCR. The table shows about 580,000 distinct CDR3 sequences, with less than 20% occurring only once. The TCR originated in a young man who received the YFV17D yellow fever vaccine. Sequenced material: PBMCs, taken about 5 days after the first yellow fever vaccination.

The CDR3 region has the DNA TGTGCCAGCAGCCCAGCGGGATCCACCCCTTACGAGCAGTACTTC. It specifies CASSPAGSTPYEQYF. The chain couples TRBV5-4 to TRBJ2-7; the match to TRBD2 covers 7 bases. Germline V CDR1 and CDR2: SGHNT, YYREEE (reference sequence). Losses at the gene ends were 4 bases for V and 4 bases for J; bases not matched to a gene: 11. The CDR3 runs to 15 residues.